This T cell receptor beta chain was sequenced during a study of blood T cell repertoires in COVID-19. Study background: COVID-19 samples from acute and convalescent phases originated in the United States, Italy and Spain.

CDR1 is GTSNPN and CDR2 is SVGIG in the germline V gene (reference sequence). V lost 5 bases to trimming and J lost 0 bases, with 14 bases between them. The CDR3 is 15 residues long. The method was immunoSEQ multiplex PCR; TCRdb's version includes in-frame clones alone and lacks a portion of them. The sample yields 150,000 to 200,000 clones, roughly 84% seen once. This clone was seen only a few times. The chain employs TRBV30 and TRBJ1-3; D uncertain. The receptor comes from a woman aged 55-75 years who had recovered from COVID-19. Sequenced material: PBMCs or T cells enriched from blood (not recorded which). Written as DNA, the CDR3 is TGTGCCTGGGTCCTCGGACTAAGCTCTGGAAACACCATATATTTT. Translating it yields CAWVLGLSSGNTIYF.